These 26 T cell receptor beta chains share one sample of origin, sequenced in a study of blood T cells in healthy people across ages. The use of a sample-barcoded 5' primer and a J-beta primer mix characterized a second PCR of roughly 6 to 11 cycles. TCRdb called the 5' RACE reads again in MiXCR, with one record for every CDR3 protein. The sample yields some 1.8 million distinct CDR3 sequences, roughly 43% seen once. Sample: blood. Receptors originate from a human donor in good health.

This clonotype was found once. The chain combines TRBV7-2 with TRBJ2-7, with 10 bases fitting TRBD1. The germline V gene has CDR1 SGHTA and CDR2 FQGNSA. V trimming: 5 bases; J trimming: 5 bases; junction bases outside the gene matches: 12. The CDR3 sequence is 16 residues long. This chain's CDR3 is CASSLQGGQGSHEQYF. DNA of the CDR3: TGTGCCAGCAGCCTACAGGGGGGACAGGGGAGCCACGAGCAGTACTTC. The variable domain in full, completed from reference TRBV7-2 and TRBJ2-7, reads GAGVSQSPSNKVTEKGKDVELRCDPISGHTALYWYRQSLGQGLEFLIYFQGNSAPDKSGLPSDRFSAERTGGSVSTLTIQRTQQEDSAVYLCASSLQGGQGSHEQYFGPGTRLTVT.

Concerning this clonotype: At one end the junction does not follow the germline gene, possibly because of a read error. V usage is TRBV4-1 and J usage is TRBJ2-1, with D possibly TRBD1 on 5 matching bases. CDR1 MGHRA and CDR2 YSYEKL come from the germline V gene. The CDR3 has 15 residues. The CDR3 protein is CASSLRQNSCNEQFF. CDR3 DNA: TGCGCCAGCAGCCTCCGACAGAACTCCTGCAATGAGCAGTTCTTC.

A word on this clonotype: The junction differs from germline at one of its ends, possibly a read error. This chain connects TRBV3-1 to TRBJ2-1, with D unclear. The CDR3 extends over 12 amino acids. Germline CDR1 LGHDT, CDR2 YNNKEL (reference sequence). In DNA form, the CDR3 reads TGTGCCAGCAGCCTAATAGCCAATGAGCAGGTCTTC. This gives the protein CASSLIANEQVF.

This chain joins TRBV21-1 and TRBJ2-1; the table gives TRBD1 as D, unverified against the DNA. TRBV21-1 is a documented pseudogene. The CDR3 contains 13 residues. The CDR3 DNA sequence: TGTGCCAGCAGCAAGCGACGGGGGTTGGAGCAGTTCTTC. Protein sequence: CASSKRRGLEQFF.

There are a few counts of this clonotype. This chain connects TRBV9 to TRBJ1-1; D gene unclear. Trimming left V 0 bases short and J 4 bases short, with 7 bases between. CDR1 SGDLS and CDR2 YYNGEE come from the germline V gene. The CDR3 runs 13 residues. The CDR3 region has the DNA TGTGCCAGCAGCGTAGAGGTAGGCACTGAAGCTTTCTTT. Translating gives CASSVEVGTEAFF.

This chain joins TRBV29-1 and TRBJ1-2; D perhaps matches TRBD1 (6 bases). Germline V gives CDR1 SQVTM, CDR2 ANQGSEA. This CDR3 has 13 amino acids. V lost 6 bases to trimming and J lost 2 bases, with 13 bases between them. In DNA, the CDR3 is TGCAGCGTCAAAGGGGGGGGAAACTATGGCTACACCTTC. Translation: CSVKGGGNYGYTF. Complete variable domain (other parts from reference TRBV29-1 and TRBJ1-2): SAVISQKPSRDICQRGTSLTIQCQVDSQVTMMFWYRQQPGQSLTLIATANQGSEATYESGFVIDKFPISRPNLTFSTLTVSNMSPEDSSIYLCSVKGGGNYGYTFGSGTRLTVV.

The rearrangement joins TRBV7-3 to TRBJ2-3; 8 bases align to TRBD2. J lost 2 bases, V lost 2 bases, and 12 bases had no gene match. From germline, CDR1 is SGHTA and CDR2 FQGTGA. The CDR3 spans 18 residues. CDR3 DNA sequence: TGTGCCAGCAGCTTATTTTCTCGGAGCGGGGGAGCCACAGATACGCAGTATTTT. Translating gives CASSLFSRSGGATDTQYF.

V and J are TRBV12-3 or TRBV12-4 and TRBJ1-6; 8 bases align to TRBD1. This CDR3 is 14 amino acids long. The junction had 7 bases not matched to a gene; V was cut back by 5 bases and J by 10 bases. CDR3 in DNA: TGTGCCAGCAGTGGACAGGGCGAAATGTCACCCCTCCACTTT. This gives the protein CASSGQGEMSPLHF.

This clonotype was seen ten or more times. The J gene is TRBJ2-3, the V gene TRBV9; D gene uncertain. Trimming cost V 0 bases and J 2 bases, with 7 bases left between them. The CDR3 covers 14 residues. Per the germline V gene, CDR1 is SGDLS and CDR2 is YYNGEE. CDR3 sequence reads: CASSVAPTTDTQYF. CDR3 coding DNA: TGTGCCAGCAGCGTAGCCCCGACCACAGATACGCAGTATTTT.

This rearrangement joins TRBV27 to TRBJ2-3, with D possibly TRBD2 on 7 matching bases. CDR1 is MNHEY and CDR2 is SMNVEV in the germline V gene (reference sequence). With 3 bases removed from V and 5 bases from J, the gap between germline ends came to 15 bases. This CDR3 is 15 amino acids long. The CDR3 spells CASSFLGGGEDTQYF. The CDR3 nucleotides are TGTGCCAGCAGTTTTTTGGGCGGGGGCGAAGATACGCAGTATTTT.

V usage is TRBV3-1 and J usage is TRBJ2-6, with unresolved D. Per germline, CDR1 LGHDT and CDR2 YNNKEL (reference sequence). The CDR3 has 16 amino acids. The V end was cut by 1 base, the J end by 1 base, with 8 bases between. Here the CDR3 DNA reads TGTGCCAGCAGCCAAGGTCCGGATTCTGGGGCCAACGTCCTGACTTTC. It codes for CASSQGPDSGANVLTF.

The chain is built from TRBV20-1 and TRBJ2-3; D may be TRBD2 (5 bases). Per germline, CDR1 DFQATT and CDR2 SNEGSKA (reference sequence). The CDR3 covers 15 residues. The V end lost 1 base, the J end lost 4 bases, and 15 bases lay between the germline ends. CDR3 DNA: TGCAGTGCTAGAGCTCCTCGGGGAGCGGCAGATACGCAGTATTTT. Amino acids: CSARAPRGAADTQYF.

This clonotype has just a few counts. The rearrangement uses TRBV25-1 and TRBJ2-5; the D gene is possibly TRBD1 (5 bases). CDR1 is MGHDK and CDR2 is SYGVNS in the germline V gene. The CDR3 length is 13 residues. The V end lost 10 bases, the J end lost 4 bases, and 16 bases lay between the germline ends. In DNA, the CDR3 is TGTGCCACCTCCCTAATAGGGGTAGAGACCCAGTACTTC. Amino acids: CATSLIGVETQYF.

V usage is TRBV20-1 and J usage is TRBJ2-1; the D gene could be TRBD1 or TRBD2 (5 bases each). The CDR3 is 18 residues long. Deletions cut 3 bases from V and 8 bases from J, with 29 bases between. Germline V gives CDR1 DFQATT, CDR2 SNEGSKA (reference sequence). The CDR3 sequence is CSASGLAEVIRDPDEQFF. The CDR3 nucleotides read TGCAGTGCTAGTGGATTAGCTGAGGTGATACGGGACCCAGATGAGCAGTTCTTC.

This clonotype was seen repeatedly, ten times or more. The chain recombines TRBV28 with TRBJ2-7; no definite D call. The CDR3 runs to 11 residues. Per the germline V gene, CDR1 is MDHEN and CDR2 is SYDVKM. The ends were cut back, 3 bases at V and 5 bases at J, with 5 bases in the middle. The chain's CDR3 is CASSLADEQYF. In DNA, the CDR3 is TGTGCCAGCAGTTTGGCCGACGAGCAGTACTTC.

The chain joins TRBV15 to TRBJ2-1; D gene ambiguous. Trimming took off 5 bases at V and 9 bases at J, with 8 bases between the two ends. This CDR3 has 11 amino acids. The germline gives CDR1 LNHNV, CDR2 YYDKDF (reference sequence). CDR3 nucleotides: TGTGCCACCAGCGATCATGGTGAGCAGTTCTTC. It encodes CATSDHGEQFF.

The CDR3 bases are TGTGCCATCAGAAACAGGGAAGGGGACACTGAAGCTTTCTTT. This gives the protein CAIRNREGDTEAFF. The chain recombines TRBV10-3 with TRBJ1-1, with TRBD1 as a possible D gene (6 bases). CDR3 size: 14 residues. The V gene lost 6 bases and the J gene lost 3 bases, with 14 bases spanning the gap. Germline lookup yields CDR1 ENHRY and CDR2 SYGVKD.

This clonotype was seen only a few times. This sequence joins TRBV7-3 and TRBJ1-1; no clear D gene. The V gene's germline CDR1 is SGHTA and CDR2 FQGTGA. Between the trimmed V and J ends, which lost 5 bases and 1 base, there was a span of 8 bases. This CDR3 is 13 amino acids long. CDR3 in DNA: TGTGCCAGCAGCAACTACAGGAACACTGAAGCTTTCTTT. It specifies CASSNYRNTEAFF. The complete variable domain, with remaining parts taken from reference TRBV7-3 and TRBJ1-1, reads GAGVSQTPSNKVTEKGKYVELRCDPISGHTALYWYRQSLGQGPEFLIYFQGTGAADDSGLPNDRFFAVRPEGSVSTLKIQRTERGDSAVYLCASSNYRNTEAFFGQGTRLTVV.

This clonotype was recorded a few times. The V call is TRBV27, the J call TRBJ2-7, with D unresolved. Germline CDR1 and CDR2: MNHEY and SMNVEV (reference sequence). V was shortened by 2 bases and J by 3 bases, with 8 bases between the two germline ends. The CDR3 length is 13 residues. This CDR3 is CASSLAHYYEQYF. The CDR3 DNA reads TGTGCCAGCAGTTTAGCCCACTACTACGAGCAGTACTTC.

A few counts support this clonotype. The chain recombines TRBV28 with TRBJ2-1; D is ambiguous. Trimming shortened V by 10 bases and J by 10 bases, and 23 bases separated the two germline ends. The CDR3 covers 14 residues. Germline assignment: CDR1 MDHEN and CDR2 SYDVKM. In DNA, the CDR3 is TGTGCCACCCACGTCCCCATAGAAGGGAAAGAGCAGTTCTTC. Protein: CATHVPIEGKEQFF. The full variable domain, its missing parts supplied by reference TRBV28 and TRBJ2-1, is DVKVTQSSRYLVKRTGEKVFLECVQDMDHENMFWYRQDPGLGLRLIYFSYDVKMKEKGDIPEGYSVSREKKERFSLILESASTNQTSMYLCATHVPIEGKEQFFGPGTRLTVL.

This clonotype was counted only a few times. This chain joins TRBV7-9 and TRBJ2-5; unclear D gene. The J call is in doubt because the DNA end fits TRBJ2-7 better. The germline gives CDR1 SEHNR, CDR2 FQNEAQ (reference sequence). This CDR3 has 13 amino acids. CDR3: CASSHTLVHEQYF. Written as DNA, the CDR3 is TGTGCCAGCAGCCACACCCTCGTCCACGAGCAGTACTTC.

The V call is TRBV20-1, the J call TRBJ1-6, with unresolved D. V was cut by 6 bases and J by 8 bases, with 14 bases left in between. Germline V CDR1 and CDR2: DFQATT, SNEGSKA (reference sequence). The CDR3 length is 13 residues. CDR3 loop: CSALGRSDSPLHF. CDR3 bases: TGCAGTGCCTTAGGCCGATCTGATTCACCCCTCCACTTT.

The J gene is TRBJ2-3, the V gene TRBV7-2; 7 nucleotides line up with TRBD1. The CDR3 covers 13 residues. The V segment lost 2 bases and the J segment 10 bases; nucleotides outside the gene matches: 6. CDR1 is SGHTA and CDR2 is FQGNSA in the germline V gene. DNA of the CDR3: TGTGCCAGCAGCTTACCCGGGACAGAAGCGCAGTATTTT. This sequence encodes CASSLPGTEAQYF.

The J gene is TRBJ1-1, the V gene TRBV29-1, with D possibly matching TRBD1 (5 bases). Germline V gene data show CDR1 as SQVTM and CDR2 as ANQGSEA. The CDR3 runs to 13 residues. Trimming shortened V by 4 bases and J by 1 base, and 10 bases separated the two germline ends. CDR3 nucleotides: TGCAGCGTTGGGGGGACCGAGAACACTGAAGCTTTCTTT. Translated, it gives CSVGGTENTEAFF.

This clonotype was detected only a few times. The V call is TRBV20-1, the J call TRBJ2-7, with TRBD2 matching 9 bases. The junction had 11 bases not matched to a gene; V was cut back by 6 bases and J by 5 bases. Germline-derived CDR1 and CDR2 are DFQATT and SNEGSKA (reference sequence). CDR3 length: 14 amino acids. CDR3 residues: CSAGLAGRTHEQYF. CDR3 coding DNA: TGCAGTGCGGGACTAGCAGGGAGGACTCACGAGCAGTACTTC.

CDR3 bases: TGTGCCAGCTCACAATATCAGGGAGAGACCCAGTACTTC. Its protein is CASSQYQGETQYF. The chain uses TRBV18 and TRBJ2-5, with D possibly being TRBD1 (5 bases). The V gene lost 4 bases and the J gene lost 4 bases, with 10 bases spanning the gap. The CDR3 is 13 residues long. The V gene's germline CDR1 is KGHSH and CDR2 LQKENI. Together with reference TRBV18 and TRBJ2-5, the CDR3 gives the full variable domain: NAGVMQNPRHLVRRRGQEARLRCSPMKGHSHVYWYRQLPEEGLKFMVYLQKENIIDESGMPKERFSAEFPKEGPSILRIQQVVRGDSAAYFCASSQYQGETQYFGPGTRLLVL.